This T cell receptor (beta chain) was obtained from a study of T cells in Graves' hyperthyroidism and ophthalmopathy. RNA transcripts yielded amplified TCR beta CDR3 regions. TCR CDR3 underwent first-round RT-PCR with the HTBI primer set. TCRdb used MiXCR to reprocess the multiplex PCR reads, holding one entry per CDR3 protein. The sample has hundreds of thousands of distinct CDR3 sequences, nearly 45% seen once. At least ten counts were recorded for this clonotype. The CDR3 runs 14 residues. CDR1 is SEHNR, CDR2 FQNEAQ, per germline (reference sequence). V was pared by 5 bases and J by 10 bases, with 18 bases between. Thyroid ultrasound, orbital computed tomography, clinical symptoms, and serum thyroxine and TRAb underpinned diagnoses.

The source is an adult man with Graves' disease, either hyperthyroidism or ophthalmopathy (not recorded which). The sample was peripheral blood or thyroid tissue (not recorded which). V is TRBV7-9 and J is TRBJ1-5; no reliable D call. DNA for the CDR3: TGTGCCAGCAGCCTAGACATTCTCGGAGGACCCCAGCATTTT. Its translation is CASSLDILGGPQHF.